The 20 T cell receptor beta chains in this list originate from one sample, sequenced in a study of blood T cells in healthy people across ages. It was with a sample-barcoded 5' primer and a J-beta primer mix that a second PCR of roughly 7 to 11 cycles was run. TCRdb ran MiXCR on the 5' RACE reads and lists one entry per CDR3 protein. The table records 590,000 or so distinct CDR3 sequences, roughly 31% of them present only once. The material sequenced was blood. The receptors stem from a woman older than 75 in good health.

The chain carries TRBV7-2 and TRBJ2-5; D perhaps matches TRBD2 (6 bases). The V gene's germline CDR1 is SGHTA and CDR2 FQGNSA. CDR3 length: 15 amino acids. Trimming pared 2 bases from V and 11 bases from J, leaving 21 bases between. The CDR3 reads CASSLTRGYANEQYF. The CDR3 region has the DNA TGTGCCAGCAGCTTAACGCGGGGTTATGCCAATGAGCAGTACTTC.

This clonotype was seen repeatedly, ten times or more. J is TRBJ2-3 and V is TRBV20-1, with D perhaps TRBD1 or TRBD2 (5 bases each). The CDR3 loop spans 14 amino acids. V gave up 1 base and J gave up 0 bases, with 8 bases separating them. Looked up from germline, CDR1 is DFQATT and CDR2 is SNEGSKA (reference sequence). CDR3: CSARGDPSTDTQYF. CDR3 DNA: TGCAGTGCTAGAGGGGACCCCAGCACAGATACGCAGTATTTT.

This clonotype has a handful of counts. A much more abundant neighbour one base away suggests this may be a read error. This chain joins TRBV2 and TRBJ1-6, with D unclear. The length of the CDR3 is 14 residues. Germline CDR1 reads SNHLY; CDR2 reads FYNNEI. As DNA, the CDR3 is TGTGCCAGCAGTCCCCGTCTGGGGAATTCACCCCCCCACTTT. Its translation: CASSPRLGNSPPHF. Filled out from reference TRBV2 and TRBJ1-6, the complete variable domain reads EPEVTQTPSHQVTQMGQEVILRCVPISNHLYFYWYRQILGQKVEFLVSFYNNEISEKSEIFDDQFSVERPDGSNFTLKIRSTKLEDSAMYFCASSPRLGNSPPHFGNGTRLTVT.

CDR3 in amino acids: CASSLRGAGDGYTF. CDR3 DNA sequence: TGTGCCAGCAGTTTAAGGGGGGCAGGGGATGGCTACACCTTC. This chain joins TRBV27 and TRBJ1-2; D might be TRBD1 (6 bases). The germline V gene encodes CDR1 MNHEY and CDR2 SMNVEV (reference sequence). This CDR3 is 14 amino acids long. Trimming left V 2 bases short and J 6 bases short, with 13 bases between.

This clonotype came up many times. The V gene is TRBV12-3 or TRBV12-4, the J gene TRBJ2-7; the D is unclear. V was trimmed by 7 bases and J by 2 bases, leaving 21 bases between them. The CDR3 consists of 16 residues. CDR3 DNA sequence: TGTGCCAGCACCCAACGGGCAGGTCCGAAGACCTACGAGCAGTACTTC. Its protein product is CASTQRAGPKTYEQYF.

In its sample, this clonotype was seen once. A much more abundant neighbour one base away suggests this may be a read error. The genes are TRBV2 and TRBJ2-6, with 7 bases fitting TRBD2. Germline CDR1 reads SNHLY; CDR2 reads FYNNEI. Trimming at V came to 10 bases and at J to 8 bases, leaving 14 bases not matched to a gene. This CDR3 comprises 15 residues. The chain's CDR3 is CANRESWGGTNVLTF. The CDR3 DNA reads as TGTGCCAACAGAGAATCATGGGGGGGTACCAACGTCCTGACTTTC.

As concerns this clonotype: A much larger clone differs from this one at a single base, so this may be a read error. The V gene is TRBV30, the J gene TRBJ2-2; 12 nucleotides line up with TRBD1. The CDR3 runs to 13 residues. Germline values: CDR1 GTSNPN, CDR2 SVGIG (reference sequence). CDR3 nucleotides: TGTGCGGGGACAGGGGGCAACACCGGGGAGCTGTTTTTT. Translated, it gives CAGTGGNTGELFF.

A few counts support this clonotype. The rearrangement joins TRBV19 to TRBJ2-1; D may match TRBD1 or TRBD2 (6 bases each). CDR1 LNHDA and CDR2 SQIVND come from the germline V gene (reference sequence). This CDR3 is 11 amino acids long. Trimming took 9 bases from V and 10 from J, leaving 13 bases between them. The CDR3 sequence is CASRTGREQFF. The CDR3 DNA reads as TGTGCCAGCCGTACAGGGAGGGAGCAGTTCTTC.

The CDR3 reads CASSRDGSSSYNEQYF. CDR3 nucleotides: TGTGCCAGCAGCCGCGACGGGAGTAGCTCCTACAATGAGCAGTACTTC. V is TRBV7-2 and J is TRBJ2-1, with a tentative D call TRBD2 (6 bases). The tail of the sequence fits TRBJ2-7 better, so the J call may be wrong. This CDR3 spans 16 amino acids. Per the germline V gene, CDR1 is SGHTA and CDR2 is FQGNSA.

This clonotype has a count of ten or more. In DNA, the CDR3 is TGTGCCAGCAGTGAGTCCTTCTACGAGCAGTACTTC. Residues: CASSESFYEQYF. The V and J genes are TRBV2 and TRBJ2-7; D gene uncertain. CDR3 size: 12 residues. The V end was cut by 3 bases, the J end by 3 bases, with 6 bases between. CDR1 is SNHLY, CDR2 FYNNEI, per germline.

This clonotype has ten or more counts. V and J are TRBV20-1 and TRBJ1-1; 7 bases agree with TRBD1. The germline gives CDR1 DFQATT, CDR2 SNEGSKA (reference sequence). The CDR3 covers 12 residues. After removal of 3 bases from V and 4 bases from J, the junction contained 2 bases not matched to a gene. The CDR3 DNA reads TGCAGTGCTAGGACAGGGTCCACTGAAGCTTTCTTT. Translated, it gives CSARTGSTEAFF.

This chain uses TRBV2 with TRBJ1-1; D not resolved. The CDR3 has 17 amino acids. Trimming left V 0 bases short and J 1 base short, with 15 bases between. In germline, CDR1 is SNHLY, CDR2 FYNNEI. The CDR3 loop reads CASSEAPLPATNTEAFF. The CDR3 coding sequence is TGTGCCAGCAGTGAAGCGCCCCTACCAGCGACGAACACTGAAGCTTTCTTT.

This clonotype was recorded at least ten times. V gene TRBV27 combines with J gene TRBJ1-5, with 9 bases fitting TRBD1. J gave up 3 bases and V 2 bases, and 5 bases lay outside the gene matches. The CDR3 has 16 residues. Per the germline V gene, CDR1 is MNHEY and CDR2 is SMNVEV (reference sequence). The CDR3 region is CASSLVGQGLNQPQHF. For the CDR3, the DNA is TGTGCCAGCAGTTTAGTTGGACAGGGGCTCAATCAGCCCCAGCATTTT.

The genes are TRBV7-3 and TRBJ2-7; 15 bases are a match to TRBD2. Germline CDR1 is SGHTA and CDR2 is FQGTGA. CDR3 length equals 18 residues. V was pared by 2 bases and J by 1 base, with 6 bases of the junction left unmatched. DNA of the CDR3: TGTGCCAGCAGCTTAGGAGGACTAGCGGGGGGGAGGTCCTACGAGCAGTACTTC. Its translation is CASSLGGLAGGRSYEQYF.

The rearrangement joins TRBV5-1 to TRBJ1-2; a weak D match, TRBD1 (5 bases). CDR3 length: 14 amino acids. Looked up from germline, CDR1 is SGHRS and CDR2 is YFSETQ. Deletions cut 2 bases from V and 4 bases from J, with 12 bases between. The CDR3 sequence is CASSFTGVSYGYTF. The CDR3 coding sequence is TGCGCCAGCAGCTTTACAGGTGTCAGCTATGGCTACACCTTC.

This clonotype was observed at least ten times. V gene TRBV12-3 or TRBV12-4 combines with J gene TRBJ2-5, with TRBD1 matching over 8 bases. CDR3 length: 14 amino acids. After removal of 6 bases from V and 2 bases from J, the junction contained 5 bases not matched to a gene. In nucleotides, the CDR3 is TGTGCCAGCAGGGGGACAGGAGTTCAAGAGACCCAGTACTTC. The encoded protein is CASRGTGVQETQYF.

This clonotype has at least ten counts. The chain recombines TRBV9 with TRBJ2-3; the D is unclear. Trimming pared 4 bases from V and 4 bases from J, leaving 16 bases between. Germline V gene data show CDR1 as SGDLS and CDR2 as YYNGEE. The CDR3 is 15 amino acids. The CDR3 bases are TGTGCCAGCAGCCCCCACGGGTCTAGGGCAGATACGCAGTATTTT. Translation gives CASSPHGSRADTQYF.

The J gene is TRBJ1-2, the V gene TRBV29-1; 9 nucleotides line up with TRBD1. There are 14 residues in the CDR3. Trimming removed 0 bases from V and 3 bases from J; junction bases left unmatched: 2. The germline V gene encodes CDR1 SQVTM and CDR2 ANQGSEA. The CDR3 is CSVEEDRGDYGYTF. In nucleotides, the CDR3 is TGCAGCGTTGAAGAGGACAGGGGCGACTATGGCTACACCTTC.

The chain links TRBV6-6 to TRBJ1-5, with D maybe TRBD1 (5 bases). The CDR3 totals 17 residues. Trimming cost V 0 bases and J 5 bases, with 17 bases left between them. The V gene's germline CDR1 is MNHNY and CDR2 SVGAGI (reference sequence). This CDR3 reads CASSYSKAGTRDQPQHF. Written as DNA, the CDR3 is TGTGCCAGCAGTTACTCGAAGGCAGGGACGAGGGATCAGCCCCAGCATTTT.

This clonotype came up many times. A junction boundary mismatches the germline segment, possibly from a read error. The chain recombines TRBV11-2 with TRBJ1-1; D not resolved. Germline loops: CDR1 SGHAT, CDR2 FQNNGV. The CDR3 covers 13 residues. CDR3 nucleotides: TGTGCCAGCAGTTTAGTGGGAAGAGGTGAAGCTTTCTTT. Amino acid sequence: CASSLVGRGEAFF.